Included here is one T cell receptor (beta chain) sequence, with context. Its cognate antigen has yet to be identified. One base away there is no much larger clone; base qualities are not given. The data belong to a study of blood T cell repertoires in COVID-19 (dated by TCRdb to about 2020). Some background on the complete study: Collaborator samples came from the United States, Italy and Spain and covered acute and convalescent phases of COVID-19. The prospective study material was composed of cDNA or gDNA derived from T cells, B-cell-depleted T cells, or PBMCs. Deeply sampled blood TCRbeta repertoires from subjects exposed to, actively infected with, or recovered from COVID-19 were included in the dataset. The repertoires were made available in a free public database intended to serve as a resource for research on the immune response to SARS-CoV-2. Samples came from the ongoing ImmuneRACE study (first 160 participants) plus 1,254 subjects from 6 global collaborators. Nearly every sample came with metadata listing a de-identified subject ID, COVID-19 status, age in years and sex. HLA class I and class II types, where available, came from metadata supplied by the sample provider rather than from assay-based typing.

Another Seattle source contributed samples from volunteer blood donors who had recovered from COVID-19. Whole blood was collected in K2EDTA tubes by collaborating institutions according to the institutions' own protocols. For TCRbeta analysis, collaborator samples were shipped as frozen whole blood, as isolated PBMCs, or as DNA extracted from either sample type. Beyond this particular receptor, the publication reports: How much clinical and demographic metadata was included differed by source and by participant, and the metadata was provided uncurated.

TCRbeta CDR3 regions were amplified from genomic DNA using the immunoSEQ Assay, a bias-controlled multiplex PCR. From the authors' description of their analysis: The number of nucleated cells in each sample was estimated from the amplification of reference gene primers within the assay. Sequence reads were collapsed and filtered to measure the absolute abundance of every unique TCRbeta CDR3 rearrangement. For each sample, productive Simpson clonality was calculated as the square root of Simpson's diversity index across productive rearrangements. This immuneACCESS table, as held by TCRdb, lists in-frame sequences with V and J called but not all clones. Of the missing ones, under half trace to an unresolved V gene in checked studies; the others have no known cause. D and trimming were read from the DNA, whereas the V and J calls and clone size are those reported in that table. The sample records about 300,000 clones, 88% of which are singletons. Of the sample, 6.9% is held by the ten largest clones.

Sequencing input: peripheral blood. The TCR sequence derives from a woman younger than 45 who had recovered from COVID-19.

The CDR3 reads CASSPRTGLNYEQYF. Read as DNA, the sequence is TGTGCCAGCTCACCCCGGACAGGCCTAAACTACGAGCAGTACTTC. The chain links TRBV18 with TRBJ2-7; 7 central nucleotides agree with TRBD1. The CDR3 spans 15 residues, from the cysteine through the phenylalanine. Only the CDR3 DNA stays, 45 bases, in frame from base 1. The V end gives up 3 bases and the J end 3 bases, leaving 8 bases in the junction not matched to a gene. Taken from the germline V gene, the CDR1 and CDR2 loops are KGHSH and LQKENI.